This TCR beta chain comes out of a study of T cell repertoires in cytomegalovirus infection. Study results and caveats: The ex vivo response showed dominance by HLA-C-restricted CMV-specific TCR beta clonotypes.

Remarks on this clonotype: The target antigen is unknown.

A single record per CDR3 protein comes from TCRdb applying MiXCR to the reads. The repertoire holds under 450,000 distinct CDR3 sequences, with roughly 36% as singletons. This receptor was identified in a human donor in good health (CMV status not recorded). Some clones in this sample may be carry-over from other donors' samples. The sample here was cultured PBMCs, taken from culture after CMV antigen stimulation.

CDR3 residues: CASSYRGGRMNTEAFF. The CDR3 region has the DNA TGTGCCAGCAGTTATCGGGGGGGGCGGATGAACACTGAAGCTTTCTTT. V and J are TRBV6-2 or TRBV6-3 and TRBJ1-1, with TRBD1 as a possible D gene (6 bases). The germline V gene has CDR1 MNHEY and CDR2 SVGEGT. V dropped 3 bases and J dropped 0 bases, with 14 bases sitting between them. This CDR3 contains 16 residues.